This T cell receptor (beta chain) was sequenced in a study of blood T cell repertoires in COVID-19. Using immunoSEQ multiplex PCR, the repertoire was profiled, and TCRdb retains in-frame clones only, with some absent. The table shows about 440,000 clones, with about 87% occurring only once. V shed 6 bases and J 5 bases; nucleotides not matched to a gene: 6. The germline gives CDR1 MNHEY, CDR2 SMNVEV (reference sequence). This CDR3 has 14 residues. In this sample, this clone turned up once. This sequence joins TRBV27 and TRBJ2-2; 7 positions agree with TRBD2. The TCR originated in a woman aged 45-65 years with COVID-19, enrolled during active disease. Sequencing was carried out using peripheral blood. CDR3 coding DNA: TGTGCCAGCAGGAAAGGACTAGGGACCGGGGAGCTGTTTTTT. As protein: CASRKGLGTGELFF.